This TCR beta chain derives from a study of T cells after yellow fever vaccination. Overall study results and limits: A small share of clonotypes appeared in both CD4 and CD8 compartments. Repertoires sorted by FACS could include abundant clonotypes that are contaminants from the bulk population. Compared with primary, the secondary response was weaker and peaked at day 5, not 15.

The CDR3 spans 18 residues. Germline V lookup: CDR1 SGHRS, CDR2 YFSETQ. With 2 bases clipped from V and 2 bases from J, the junction kept 8 bases outside the gene matches. A universal primer site and UMIs were added as TCR cDNA was made by 5'RACE template switching. TCRdb itself ran the 5' RACE reads through MiXCR, one entry per CDR3 protein. The table shows 340,000 or so distinct CDR3 sequences, with around an eighth occurring only once. Comment on this clonotype: Its target is unknown.

V and J are TRBV5-1 and TRBJ2-5, with TRBD2 identical over 14 bases. This TCR was recovered from a man between 18 and 35 years old who received the YFV17D yellow fever vaccine. Sequencing was performed on CD4+ T cells sorted from PBMCs, taken 15 days after the yellow fever booster vaccination. CDR3 region: CASSLGLAGGLIQETQYF. The CDR3 DNA reads TGCGCCAGCAGCTTAGGACTAGCGGGGGGCCTTATACAAGAGACCCAGTACTTC.